Below, one T cell receptor beta chain is given with its context. What it recognizes is unknown. Preparation of TCR beta libraries was done by quantitative 5'-RACE with molecular barcodes. Using its own MiXCR run on the 5' RACE reads, TCRdb lists one record per CDR3 protein. This table has just over 300,000 distinct CDR3 sequences, 20% appearing once. The germline gives CDR1 SGHNT, CDR2 YENEEA. V was shortened by 5 bases and J by 8 bases, with 17 bases between the two germline ends. CDR3 size: 14 residues. This sample is part of a study of CD8 T cells in ankylosing spondylitis. Study outcomes and limitations: In ankylosing spondylitis patients, matched synovial fluid reportedly showed significant enrichment of disease-linked clones. Clones that were linked to disease were CD8+ and were relatively rare in peripheral blood.

The sequenced sample consisted of blood, either unsorted or a sorted T cell fraction (not recorded which). The receptor comes from a female donor with ankylosing spondylitis or in good health (not recorded which). The gene calls are TRBV11-3 and TRBJ2-3; D may be TRBD1 (7 bases). The CDR3 protein is CASSPHRGGGTQYF. CDR3 sequence (DNA): TGTGCCAGCAGCCCCCACAGGGGAGGAGGTACGCAGTATTTT.